These 17 T cell receptor beta chains share one sample of origin, sequenced in a study of metastatic and nonmetastatic thyroid tumors. TCRdb re-called clones via MiXCR from the PCR reads. Among around 59,000 clones listed, around 15% were seen once. Every patient underwent thyroid surgery untreated. The sample consisted of blood. These receptors were taken from a male donor with papillary thyroid cancer or a benign thyroid nodule (not recorded which). Some clones in this sample may be carry-over from other donors' samples.

This clone was found many times. V and J are TRBV2 and TRBJ1-1; 8 bases fit TRBD1. Germline CDR1 is SNHLY and CDR2 is FYNNEI. Trimming removed 6 bases from V and 2 bases from J; junction bases left unmatched: 5. This CDR3 spans 14 amino acids. The CDR3 protein is CASSQGAANTEAFF. The DNA of the CDR3 is TGTGCCAGCAGCCAGGGGGCTGCTAACACTGAAGCTTTCTTT. The entire variable domain, with the rest obtained from reference TRBV2 and TRBJ1-1, is as follows: EPEVTQTPSHQVTQMGQEVILRCVPISNHLYFYWYRQILGQKVEFLVSFYNNEISEKSEIFDDQFSVERPDGSNFTLKIRSTKLEDSAMYFCASSQGAANTEAFFGQGTRLTVV.

This clone was recorded at least ten times. The V call is TRBV10-3, the J call TRBJ1-6; D gene uncertain. Trimming stripped 0 bases from V and 7 bases from J, with 7 bases between. The CDR3 consists of 14 residues. The V gene's germline CDR1 is ENHRY and CDR2 SYGVKD. The CDR3 bases are TGTGCCATCAGTGAGTCACCCCGCAATTCACCCCTCCACTTT. Translated: CAISESPRNSPLHF.

This clone was seen repeatedly, ten times or more. The chain joins TRBV13 to TRBJ2-1, with D perhaps matching TRBD1 or TRBD2 (6 bases each). V shed 6 bases and J shed 7 bases, with 13 bases lying between them. The CDR3 covers 13 residues. Germline CDR1 reads PRHDT; CDR2 reads FYEKMQ (reference sequence). DNA of the CDR3: TGTGCCAGCAGGGGGGCGGGACCAAATGAGCAGTTCTTC. Residues: CASRGAGPNEQFF.

As to this clone: A much larger clone differs from this one at a single base, so this may be a read error. The sample has other DNA sequences that encode this CDR3 too. The chain joins TRBV28 to TRBJ2-1; 9 positions agree with TRBD2. V trimming: 5 bases; J trimming: 8 bases; junction bases outside the gene matches: 10. Germline-derived CDR1 and CDR2 are MDHEN and SYDVKM. The CDR3 extends over 15 amino acids. As DNA, the CDR3 is TGTGCCAGCAGTCCAACTAGCGGGCGTGTTCATGAGCAGTTCTTC. Its translation: CASSPTSGRVHEQFF.

This clone was counted between two and nine times. It may be a read error: a sequence one base away is much more abundant. This chain links TRBV29-1 with TRBJ2-5, with D perhaps TRBD1 or TRBD2 (5 bases each). Germline lookup yields CDR1 SQVTM and CDR2 ANQGSEA. This CDR3 spans 13 amino acids. CDR3 nucleotides: TGCATCGTACCCAGGGAGATCCAAGAGACCCAGTACTTC. This gives the protein CIVPREIQETQYF.

This clone appeared many times. The gene calls are TRBV6-6 and TRBJ2-1; TRBD2 matches at 10 bases. V lost 8 bases to trimming and J lost 4 bases; unmatched junction nucleotides: 20. This CDR3 has 19 amino acids. CDR1 and CDR2 (germline): MNHNY, SVGAGI (reference sequence). This CDR3 is CASGRDRRQTSGTYNEQFF. The CDR3 nucleotides are TGTGCCAGCGGCCGGGACAGGAGACAAACTAGCGGGACTTACAATGAGCAGTTCTTC.

This clone was seen many times. V gene TRBV7-3 combines with J gene TRBJ1-2; the D gene is possibly TRBD1 (5 bases). Trimming left V 2 bases short and J 4 bases short, with 17 bases between. CDR3 length equals 16 residues. In germline, CDR1 is SGHTA, CDR2 FQGTGA. CDR3 nucleotides: TGTGCCAGCAGCTTACATGGGGCGGGGACCCCCTATGGCTACACCTTC. This codes for CASSLHGAGTPYGYTF.

This clone was seen at least ten times. The CDR3: CASSEILTGPGETQYF. CDR3 in DNA: TGTGCCAGCAGTGAAATTTTGACAGGACCTGGGGAGACCCAGTACTTC. The chain joins TRBV6-1 to TRBJ2-5; D may be TRBD1 (6 bases). CDR1 is MNHNS and CDR2 is SASEGT in the germline V gene. V was clipped by 2 bases and J by 5 bases, with 18 bases between them. This CDR3 contains 16 residues.

There are many counts of this clone. The gene calls are TRBV6-1 and TRBJ1-1; 7 bases are a match to TRBD1. J lost 10 bases, V lost 5 bases, and 13 bases had no gene match. Germline-derived CDR1 and CDR2 are MNHNS and SASEGT. The CDR3 is 14 amino acids. The CDR3 DNA is TGTGCCAGCAGTTCGCGGACAGGACTGGTGGGAGCTTTCTTT. This gives the protein CASSSRTGLVGAFF.

This clone was counted at least ten times. J is TRBJ2-7 and V is TRBV2; 9 nucleotides agree with TRBD2. With V trimmed by 4 bases and J by 7 bases, 8 bases remained unmatched. The CDR3 has 14 amino acids. Germline CDR1 reads SNHLY; CDR2 reads FYNNEI. DNA of the CDR3: TGTGCCAGCAGTGTAAGACTAGCGGAAGGTGAGCAGTACTTC. Its protein is CASSVRLAEGEQYF.

The gene calls are TRBV9 and TRBJ1-2; D not certain. The CDR3 is 14 residues long. V dropped 4 bases and J dropped 6 bases, with 16 bases sitting between them. The germline V gene has CDR1 SGDLS and CDR2 YYNGEE. This CDR3 is CASSHGMCDHGYTF. The DNA of the CDR3 is TGTGCCAGCAGCCATGGAATGTGTGATCATGGCTACACCTTC.

This clone was observed many times. The chain recombines TRBV24-1 with TRBJ1-5; D ambiguous. Germline V lookup: CDR1 KGHDR, CDR2 SFDVKD. This CDR3 is built from 14 residues. V was cut by 4 bases and J by 0 bases, with 6 bases left in between. The DNA for the CDR3 is TGTGCCACCAGTGACCCATATAGCAATCAGCCCCAGCATTTT. This encodes CATSDPYSNQPQHF.

About this clone itself: This clone may be a read error of a much larger clone one base away. The rearrangement joins TRBV20-1 to TRBJ2-2; 10 bases agree with TRBD2. The CDR3 totals 15 residues. Germline lookup yields CDR1 DFQATT and CDR2 SNEGSKA (reference sequence). The CDR3: CNATRTSGNTGELFF. The CDR3 DNA reads TGCAATGCTACCCGGACTAGCGGGAACACCGGGGAGCTGTTTTTT.

Details on this clone: Possible read error: a much larger clone is one base away. The chain couples TRBV12-3 or TRBV12-4 to TRBJ1-5; D is perhaps TRBD1 (6 bases). The CDR3 runs to 14 residues. The CDR3 reads CDSSDDRRDQPQHF. CDR3 nucleotides: TGTGACAGCAGTGACGACAGGCGAGATCAGCCCCAGCATTTT.

This clone was observed at least ten times. The gene calls are TRBV6-1 and TRBJ2-2; D call uncertain. Germline CDR1 and CDR2: MNHNS and SASEGT. The CDR3 runs to 11 residues. V lost 9 bases and J lost 3, with 5 bases in between. The CDR3 protein is CASYYTGELFF. CDR3 bases: TGTGCCAGTTATTACACCGGGGAGCTGTTTTTT.

This clone was recorded at least ten times. V gene TRBV6-1 combines with J gene TRBJ2-3, with D possibly TRBD2 on 6 matching bases. Germline loops: CDR1 MNHNS, CDR2 SASEGT. V was pared by 8 bases and J by 3 bases, with 15 bases between. CDR3 length: 14 residues. In DNA form, the CDR3 reads TGTGCCAGCGGTCTCGGGAGTGGTACAGATACGCAGTATTTT. Translation: CASGLGSGTDTQYF.

This clone was seen at least ten times. The chain recombines TRBV6-2 or TRBV6-3 with TRBJ2-7, with 7 bases identical to TRBD1. The V and J ends lost 4 bases and 2 bases, in that order; junction bases with no gene match: 8. The length of the CDR3 is 15 residues. CDR1 and CDR2 (germline): MNHEY, SVGEGT. The CDR3 region is CASSSPGQVPYEQYV. In DNA form, the CDR3 reads TGTGCCAGCAGTTCTCCCGGACAGGTGCCCTACGAGCAGTACGTC.